This record concerns one TCR beta chain sequence. Its binding antigen is unknown. No base quality information exists; no much larger clone differs at one position. Cut back by 10 bases and 1 base, the V and J ends lie 15 bases apart. The CDR3 runs 14 residues from the cysteine to the phenylalanine. Just CDR3 DNA is preserved here, 42 bases in frame from base 1. Via the germline V gene, CDR1 is MDHEN and CDR2 SYDVKM. The method behind the library was RT-PCR. The run used an Illumina HiSeq 2500. TCRdb passed the public sequencing reads through fastp at Q25 and MiXCR, retaining productive beta sequences. Rows are unified per CDR3 protein, each entry keeping the most common DNA and genes. Across this sample there are 550,000 to 600,000 distinct CDR3 sequences, with about 11% seen only once. The top ten constitute about a tenth of the sample. This entry comes from a study of response to subunit inactivated influenza vaccine (dated by TCRdb to between 2017 and 2018). About the study as a whole: Deep quantitative profiling of the T cell receptor repertoire was used in the study to follow responses to a trivalent subunit inactivated influenza vaccine. Study-wide conclusions, independent of this receptor: The authors proposed that each seasonal influenza vaccination may bring in only a limited number of new T cells.

Recombination joined TRBV28 with TRBJ2-3; the D gene is unclear. The clonotype comes from a man aged 45-65 years who received an inactivated influenza vaccine. Donor details come from another sample of the same person, matched by shared clones. The material was PBMCs from blood, obtained on the day of vaccination. The CDR3 protein sequence reads: CATSIGARTDTQYF. The bases are TGTGCCACCAGCATAGGTGCACGCACAGATACGCAGTATTTT.